This T cell receptor (beta chain) was identified in a study of T-cell reconstitution after alpha-beta-depleted transplantation in children. This clonotype was detected ten times or more. It was with unique molecular identifiers that the TCRbeta library was prepared. TCRdb used MiXCR to reprocess the PCR reads, holding one entry per CDR3 protein. Among about 200,000 distinct CDR3 sequences listed, about 14% were seen once. Sequenced material: PBMCs from the stem cell graft donor, taken from the stem cell graft. The sequence was collected from a human donor who donated a stem cell graft to a child with acute lymphoblastic leukemia.

CDR3 bases: TGCGCCAGCAGCTCGAATACAGGGCAAAGAACTGAAGCTTTCTTT. It encodes CASSSNTGQRTEAFF. J is TRBJ1-1 and V is TRBV5-1; maybe TRBD1 (6 bases). The CDR3 length is 15 residues. Between the trimmed V and J ends, which lost 3 bases and 5 bases, there was a span of 17 bases. Germline assignment: CDR1 SGHRS and CDR2 YFSETQ.